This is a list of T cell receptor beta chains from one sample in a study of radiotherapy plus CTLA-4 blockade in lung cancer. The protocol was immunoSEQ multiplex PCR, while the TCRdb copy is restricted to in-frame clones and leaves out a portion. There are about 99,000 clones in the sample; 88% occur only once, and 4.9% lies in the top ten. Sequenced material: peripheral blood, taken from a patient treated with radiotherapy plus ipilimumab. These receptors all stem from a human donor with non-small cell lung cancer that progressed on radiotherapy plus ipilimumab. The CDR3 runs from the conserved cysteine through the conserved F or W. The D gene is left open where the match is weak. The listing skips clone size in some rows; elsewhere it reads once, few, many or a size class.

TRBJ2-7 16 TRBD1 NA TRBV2 TGTGCCAGCAAGGGTAGTGTTCGGACAGGGTGGTACGAGCAGTACTTC CASKGSVRTGWYEQYF
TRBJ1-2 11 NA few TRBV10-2 TGCGCCAGCAGACAGGGCAAAGGCTACACCTTC CASRQGKGYTF
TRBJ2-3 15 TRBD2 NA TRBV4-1 TGCGCCAGCAGCCTACTAGCGGGAGTAGGAGATACGCAGTATTTT CASSLLAGVGDTQYF
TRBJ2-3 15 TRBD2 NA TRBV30 TGTGCCTGGAGTGACGGGAGGGCCGGGACAGATACGCAGTATTTT CAWSDGRAGTDTQYF
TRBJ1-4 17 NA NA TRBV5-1 TGCGCCAGCAGCTTGGCCCCCCTCGGGTCTCCTAATGAAAAACTGTTTTTT CASSLAPLGSPNEKLFF
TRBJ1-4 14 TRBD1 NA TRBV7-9 TGTGCCAGCAGCCTCCGGGACAGGGCCCCCAAACTGTTTTTT CASSLRDRAPKLFF
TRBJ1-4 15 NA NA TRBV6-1 TGTGCCAGCAGTGCTCCTGGGCAGCTCCGGGAAAAACTGTTTTTT CASSAPGQLREKLFF
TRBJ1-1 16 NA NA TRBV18 TGTGCCAGTCGGGGGCGACCACAGGGAGGGACGTCAGAGGCTTTCTTT CASRGRPQGGTSEAFF
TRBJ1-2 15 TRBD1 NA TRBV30 TGTGCCTGGAGTCCTTCACCAGGGACAGGCTTCGGCTACACCTTC CAWSPSPGTGFGYTF
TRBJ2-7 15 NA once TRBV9 TGTGCCAGCAGCGTAGGGGAAGGGGACGCCTACGAGCAGTACTTC CASSVGEGDAYEQYF
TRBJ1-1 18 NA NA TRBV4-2 TGTGCCAGCAGCCAAGAGAGAGGGGGAGGGGCGACGGACACTGAAGCTTTCTTT CASSQERGGGATDTEAFF
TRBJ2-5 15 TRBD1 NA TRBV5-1 TGCGCCAGCAGCTGGGGACAGATGTACCAAGAGACCCAGTACTTC CASSWGQMYQETQYF
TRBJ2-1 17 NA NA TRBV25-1 TGTGCCAGCAGTGAATTTGGAGGGGACGGGCGCTACAATGAGCAGTTCTTC CASSEFGGDGRYNEQFF
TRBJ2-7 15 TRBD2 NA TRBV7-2 TGTGCCAGCAGCCCCCGGACTAGCGGCATCTACGAGCAGTACTTC CASSPRTSGIYEQYF
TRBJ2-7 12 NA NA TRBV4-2 TGTGCCAGCAGCCAAGGCCTTTACGAGCAGTACTTC CASSQGLYEQYF
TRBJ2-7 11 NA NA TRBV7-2 TGTGCCAGCAGCTTTAAATACGAGCAGTACTTC CASSFKYEQYF
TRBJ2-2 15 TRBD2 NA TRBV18 TGTGCCAGCTCCTCAAGGACTAGCCCCCCCGGGGAGCTGTTTTTT CASSSRTSPPGELFF
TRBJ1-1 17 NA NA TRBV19 TGTGCCAGCCTCCCCGGTGGGGCACCACTTATGAACACTGAAGCTTTCTTT CASLPGGAPLMNTEAFF
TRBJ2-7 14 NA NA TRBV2 TGTGCCAGCAGTGAAGGACCAGTCCTGTACGAGCAGTACTTC CASSEGPVLYEQYF
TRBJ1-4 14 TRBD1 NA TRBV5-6 TGTGCCAGCAGCCACAGGGGAGTGGATGAAAAACTGTTTTTT CASSHRGVDEKLFF
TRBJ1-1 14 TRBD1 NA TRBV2 TGTGCCAGCAGCCGACAGGGTATGAACACTGAAGCTTTCTTT CASSRQGMNTEAFF
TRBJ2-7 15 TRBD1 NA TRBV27 TGTGCCAGCAGCCCAACCGGGACAGGGGTTTACGAGCAGTACTTC CASSPTGTGVYEQYF
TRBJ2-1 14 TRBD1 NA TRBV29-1 TGCAGCGCACTGGGGGGACAGGGATACAATGAGCAGTTCTTC CSALGGQGYNEQFF
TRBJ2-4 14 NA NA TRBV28 TGTGCCAGCAGTTTAGGCCTAGCCAAAAACATTCAGTACTTC CASSLGLAKNIQYF
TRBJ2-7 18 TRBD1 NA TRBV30 TGTGCCTGGAGTGAGGACAGGGGGCTCTCCCTCAGCTCCTACGAGCAGTACTTC CAWSEDRGLSLSSYEQYF
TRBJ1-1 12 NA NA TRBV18 TGTGCCAGCTCTCTCCCCTTGGCAGAAGCTTTCTTT CASSLPLAEAFF
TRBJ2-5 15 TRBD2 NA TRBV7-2 TGTGCCAGCAGCTTAGGACTAGCGGGCTGGGAGACCCAGTACTTC CASSLGLAGWETQYF
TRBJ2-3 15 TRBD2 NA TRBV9 TGTGCCAGCAGCCCGAGGACTAGCGGCCCCTATTCGCAGTATTTT CASSPRTSGPYSQYF
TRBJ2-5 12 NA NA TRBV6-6 TGTGCCAGCGGCCCTCTTAAAGAGACCCAGTACTTC CASGPLKETQYF
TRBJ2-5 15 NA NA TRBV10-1 TGCGCCAGCATGGCCCCCCCCAGGGGAGGAGAGACCCAGTACTTC CASMAPPRGGETQYF
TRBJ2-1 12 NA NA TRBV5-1 TGCGCCAGCAGCTTGCCGGCGGATGAGCAGTTCTTC CASSLPADEQFF
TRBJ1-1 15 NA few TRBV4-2 TGTGCCAGCAGCCAAGACAGGTTGCCCCTCACTGAAGCTTTCTTT CASSQDRLPLTEAFF
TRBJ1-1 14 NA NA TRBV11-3 TGTGCCAGCAGCTTGGGCAGGGGCTACACTGAAGCTTTCTTT CASSLGRGYTEAFF
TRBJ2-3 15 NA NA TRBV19 TGTGCCAGTAGTATTACCAGCGGACGCACAGATACGCAGTATTTT CASSITSGRTDTQYF
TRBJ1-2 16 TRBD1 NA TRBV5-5 TGTGCCAGCAGCCCTAGGACAGGGGGCGAGCTAGGCGGCTACACCTTC CASSPRTGGELGGYTF
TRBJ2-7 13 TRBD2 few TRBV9 TGTGCCAGCAGCGTCGGACTAGTGGGCGAGCAGTACTTC CASSVGLVGEQYF
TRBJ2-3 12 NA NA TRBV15 TGTGCCACCAGCACCCGTCCAGATACGCAGTATTTT CATSTRPDTQYF
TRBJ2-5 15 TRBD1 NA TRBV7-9 TGTGCCAGCAGCCTCGACAGGGGGAGGCAAGAGACCCAGTACTTC CASSLDRGRQETQYF
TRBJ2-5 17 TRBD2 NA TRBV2 TGTGCCAGCAGTGGAGTGACTAGCGGGAGGGCCCAGGAGACCCAGTACTTC CASSGVTSGRAQETQYF
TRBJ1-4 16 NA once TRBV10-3 TGTGCCATCAGTGGTTCCCGGGCCGCAGGGAATGAAAAACTGTTTTTT CAISGSRAAGNEKLFF
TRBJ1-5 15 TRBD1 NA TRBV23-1 TGCGCCAGCCCCCGGGGACAGGGGGCCAGTCAGCCCCAGCATTTT CASPRGQGASQPQHF
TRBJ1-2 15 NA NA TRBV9 TGTGCCAGCACATCATCAGGGTCTCCGGGGGACAGCTACACCTTC CASTSSGSPGDSYTF
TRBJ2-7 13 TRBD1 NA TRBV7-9 TGTGCCAGCAGCTTAAGACAGGGAAGCGAGCAGTACTTC CASSLRQGSEQYF
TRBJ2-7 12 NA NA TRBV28 TGTGCCAGCAGTTTAATAACGAGCGAGCAGTACTTC CASSLITSEQYF
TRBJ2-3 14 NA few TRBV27 TGTGCCAGCAGTAGGTCGTACAGCACAGATACGCAGTATTTT CASSRSYSTDTQYF
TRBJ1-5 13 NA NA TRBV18 TGTGCCAGCTCACCAGGGACCGACCAGCCCCAACATTTT CASSPGTDQPQHF
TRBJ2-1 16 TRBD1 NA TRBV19 TGTGCCAGTAGTATTGGGCACAGGGGATCCTACAATGAGCAGTTCTTC CASSIGHRGSYNEQFF
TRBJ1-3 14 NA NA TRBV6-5 TGTGCCAGCAGTCCGGACAGCTACGGAAACACCATATATTTT CASSPDSYGNTIYF
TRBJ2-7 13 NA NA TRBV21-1 TGTGCCAGCAGCAAAGTTCCCCGCATCGAGCAGTACTTC CASSKVPRIEQYF
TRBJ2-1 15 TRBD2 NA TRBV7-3 TGTGCCAGCAGCCGAGGGACTAGCGGGTACAATGAGCAGTTCTTC CASSRGTSGYNEQFF
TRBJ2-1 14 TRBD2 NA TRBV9 TGTGCCAGCAGCGTTGATAGCGGGATTATTGAGCAGTTCTTC CASSVDSGIIEQFF
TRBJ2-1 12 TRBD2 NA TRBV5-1 TGCGCCAGCAGCTTCAGGGAGGGGGAGCAGTTCTTC CASSFREGEQFF
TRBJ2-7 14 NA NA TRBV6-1 TGTGCCAGCAGAGCTACTAGCAGCTCCTACGAGCAGTACTTC CASRATSSSYEQYF
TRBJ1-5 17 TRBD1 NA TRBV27 TGTGCCAGCAGTTTACGGCAGGGGGTGGATTCCAATCAGCCCCAGCATTTT CASSLRQGVDSNQPQHF
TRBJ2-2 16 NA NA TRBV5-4 TGTGCCAGCAGCTCTTCCGGACACGCGAACACCGGGGAGCTGTTTTTT CASSSSGHANTGELFF
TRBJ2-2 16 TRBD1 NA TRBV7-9 TGTGCCAGCAGTCTGCCCGGGACAGGGGGCACCGGGGAGCTGTTTTTT CASSLPGTGGTGELFF
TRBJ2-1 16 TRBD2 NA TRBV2 TGTGCCAGCAGTGAAGGGATAGCGGGAGAGGGGTATGAGCAGTTCTTC CASSEGIAGEGYEQFF
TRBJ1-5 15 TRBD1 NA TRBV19 TGTGCCAGTAGTACTACCGGGACAGTTGATCAGCCCCAGCATTTT CASSTTGTVDQPQHF
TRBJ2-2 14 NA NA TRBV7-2 TGTGCCAGCAGCTTAATAAGTGTCGCCGGGGAGCTGTTTTTT CASSLISVAGELFF
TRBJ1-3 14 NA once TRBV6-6 TGTGCCAGCAGCCAGGGCTCCCCTGGAAACACCATATATTTT CASSQGSPGNTIYF